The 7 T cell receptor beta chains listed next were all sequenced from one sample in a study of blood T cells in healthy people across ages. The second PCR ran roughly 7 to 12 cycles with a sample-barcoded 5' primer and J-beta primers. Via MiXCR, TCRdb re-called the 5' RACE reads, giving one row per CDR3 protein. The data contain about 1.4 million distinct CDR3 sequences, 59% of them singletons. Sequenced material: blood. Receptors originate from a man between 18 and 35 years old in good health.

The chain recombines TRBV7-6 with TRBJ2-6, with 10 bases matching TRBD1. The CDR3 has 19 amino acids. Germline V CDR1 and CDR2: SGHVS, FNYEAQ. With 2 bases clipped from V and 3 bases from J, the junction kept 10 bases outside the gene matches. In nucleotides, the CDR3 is TGTGCCAGCAGCTTAAGTGGACAGGGGGTATACTTTGGGGCCAACGTCCTGACTTTC. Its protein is CASSLSGQGVYFGANVLTF.

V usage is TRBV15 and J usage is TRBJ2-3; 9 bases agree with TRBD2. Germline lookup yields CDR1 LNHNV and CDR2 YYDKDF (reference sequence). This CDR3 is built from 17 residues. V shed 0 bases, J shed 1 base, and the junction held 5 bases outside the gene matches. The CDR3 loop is CATSRDELAGGTDTQYF. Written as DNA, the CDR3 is TGTGCCACCAGCAGAGACGAGTTAGCGGGGGGCACAGATACGCAGTATTTT.

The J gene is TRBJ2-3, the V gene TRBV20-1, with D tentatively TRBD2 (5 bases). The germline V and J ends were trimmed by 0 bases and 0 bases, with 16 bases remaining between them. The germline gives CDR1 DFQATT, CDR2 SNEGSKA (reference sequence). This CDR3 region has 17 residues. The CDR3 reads CSARDPTGGGSTDTQYF. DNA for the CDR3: TGCAGTGCTAGAGATCCCACGGGCGGAGGAAGCACAGATACGCAGTATTTT.

For the CDR3, the DNA is TGTGCTAGTGGCCCAGGGACACAGAACACTGAAGCTTTCTTT. It specifies CASGPGTQNTEAFF. The genes are TRBV12-5 and TRBJ1-1; perhaps TRBD1 as D (6 bases). With 6 bases removed from V and 1 base from J, the gap between germline ends came to 12 bases. Germline V lookup: CDR1 LGHNT, CDR2 FRNRAP. CDR3 length: 14 residues.

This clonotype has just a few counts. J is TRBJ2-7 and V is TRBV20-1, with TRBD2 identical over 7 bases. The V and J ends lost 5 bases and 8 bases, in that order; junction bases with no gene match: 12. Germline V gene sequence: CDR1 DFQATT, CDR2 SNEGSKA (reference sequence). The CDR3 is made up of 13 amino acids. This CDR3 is CSAGRENSWKQYF. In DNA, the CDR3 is TGCAGTGCTGGGAGGGAGAACTCCTGGAAGCAGTACTTC.

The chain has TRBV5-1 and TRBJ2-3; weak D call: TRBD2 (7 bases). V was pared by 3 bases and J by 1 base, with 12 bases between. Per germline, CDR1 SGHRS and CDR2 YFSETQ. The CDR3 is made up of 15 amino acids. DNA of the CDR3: TGCGCCAGCAGCTGGGGGGGCTCGGGCACAGATACGCAGTATTTT. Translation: CASSWGGSGTDTQYF.

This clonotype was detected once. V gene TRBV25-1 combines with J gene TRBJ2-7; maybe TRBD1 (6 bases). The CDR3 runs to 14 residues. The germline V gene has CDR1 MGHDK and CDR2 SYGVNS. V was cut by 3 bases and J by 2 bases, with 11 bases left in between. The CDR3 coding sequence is TGTGCCAGCAGTGATTTAGGGGGACCCTACGAGCAGTACTTC. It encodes CASSDLGGPYEQYF.